These T cell receptor beta chains were read from a single sample in a study of blood T cell repertoires in COVID-19. Data came from immunoSEQ multiplex PCR; TCRdb stores just in-frame clones and leaves some out. The data contain a few hundred thousand clones, roughly 82% of them seen just once; the ten biggest clones take up about 1.5%. What was sequenced was peripheral blood. The receptors stem from a woman between 40 and 50 years old who had recovered from COVID-19. CDR3s include the opening cysteine and the closing phenylalanine or tryptophan. Fields, in order: V gene, J gene, clone size, D gene, CDR3 DNA, CDR3 protein. The D gene is left open where the match is weak. Not all rows give a size; the values are once, few, many and, for expanded clones, a class.

v_call: TRBV7-2; j_call: TRBJ1-5; clone_size: NA; d_call: TRBD1; cdr3_nt: TGTGCCAGCAGCGTGACAGGGGTCAATCAGCCCCAGCATTTT; cdr3_aa: CASSVTGVNQPQHF
v_call: TRBV29-1; j_call: TRBJ1-2; clone_size: once; d_call: TRBD1; cdr3_nt: TGCAGCTCCAAGGACAGGGACGTTGGCTACACCTTC; cdr3_aa: CSSKDRDVGYTF
v_call: TRBV23-1; j_call: TRBJ2-7; clone_size: NA; d_call: TRBD2; cdr3_nt: TGCGCCAGCAGTCAATCGGGAGGGGAGGATTACGAGCAGTACTTC; cdr3_aa: CASSQSGGEDYEQYF
v_call: TRBV7-2; j_call: TRBJ2-1; clone_size: NA; d_call: NA; cdr3_nt: TGTGCCAGCAAGTCCCGGGGTGCCTACAATGAGCAGTTCTTC; cdr3_aa: CASKSRGAYNEQFF
v_call: TRBV10-3; j_call: TRBJ1-4; clone_size: NA; d_call: NA; cdr3_nt: TGTGCCATCGTTGGGGGGGAAAAACTGTTTTTT; cdr3_aa: CAIVGGEKLFF
v_call: TRBV7-2; j_call: TRBJ1-6; clone_size: NA; d_call: NA; cdr3_nt: TGTGCCAGCAGCTTAGCAAGTCAGGGGAATAATTCACCCCTCCACTTT; cdr3_aa: CASSLASQGNNSPLHF
v_call: TRBV9; j_call: TRBJ2-5; clone_size: NA; d_call: TRBD2; cdr3_nt: TGTGCCAGCAGCGTAGATCCAACTAGCGGGGGGTTGTGGGAGACCCAGTACTTC; cdr3_aa: CASSVDPTSGGLWETQYF
v_call: TRBV11-3; j_call: TRBJ1-1; clone_size: once; d_call: TRBD1; cdr3_nt: TGTGCCAGCAGCTTAGTAGCAGGGGGAGACACTGAAGCTTTCTTT; cdr3_aa: CASSLVAGGDTEAFF
v_call: TRBV2; j_call: TRBJ2-7; clone_size: NA; d_call: NA; cdr3_nt: TGTGCCAGCAGTCCCGACAGGATCCCAGACGAGCAGTACTTC; cdr3_aa: CASSPDRIPDEQYF
v_call: TRBV6-5; j_call: TRBJ2-7; clone_size: NA; d_call: TRBD1; cdr3_nt: TGTGCCAGCAGACCGACAGGGGGACTCTACGAGCAGTACTTC; cdr3_aa: CASRPTGGLYEQYF
v_call: TRBV10-1; j_call: TRBJ2-5; clone_size: once; d_call: NA; cdr3_nt: TGCGCCAGCAGTGACCCCGGGGGGACCCAGTACTTC; cdr3_aa: CASSDPGGTQYF
v_call: TRBV6-5; j_call: TRBJ1-1; clone_size: NA; d_call: NA; cdr3_nt: TGTGCCAGCAGCCGCCTCAGGGGCACTGAAGCTTTCTTT; cdr3_aa: CASSRLRGTEAFF
v_call: TRBV7-2; j_call: TRBJ1-2; clone_size: NA; d_call: TRBD1; cdr3_nt: TGTGCCAGCAGCTACCGGGACAGCCGGCGTGGCTACACCTTC; cdr3_aa: CASSYRDSRRGYTF
v_call: TRBV4-3; j_call: TRBJ1-4; clone_size: NA; d_call: NA; cdr3_nt: TGCGCCAGCAGCCAAGCCTTCCGGACAGTGAATGAAAAACTGTTTTTT; cdr3_aa: CASSQAFRTVNEKLFF
v_call: TRBV3-1/TRBV3-2; j_call: TRBJ2-7; clone_size: NA; d_call: TRBD2; cdr3_nt: TGTGCCAGCAGCCAAGATGTGAGACTAGCGGGGGCTGGATCCTACGAGCAGTACTTC; cdr3_aa: CASSQDVRLAGAGSYEQYF
v_call: TRBV28; j_call: TRBJ1-2; clone_size: NA; d_call: TRBD1; cdr3_nt: TGTGCCAGCGGGACAGACTTAAACTATGGCTACACCTTC; cdr3_aa: CASGTDLNYGYTF
v_call: TRBV10-1; j_call: TRBJ1-1; clone_size: few; d_call: NA; cdr3_nt: TGCGCCAGCAGTGAAGGCCCCCGTTCGACACTGAACACTGAAGCTTTCTTT; cdr3_aa: CASSEGPRSTLNTEAFF
v_call: TRBV28; j_call: TRBJ1-1; clone_size: NA; d_call: NA; cdr3_nt: TGTGCCAGCACAACAGGGACTGAAGCTTTCTTT; cdr3_aa: CASTTGTEAFF
v_call: TRBV7-2; j_call: TRBJ1-3; clone_size: NA; d_call: TRBD1; cdr3_nt: TGTGCCAGCAGCCCTGGACAGGGGGCTGGAAACACCATATATTTT; cdr3_aa: CASSPGQGAGNTIYF
v_call: TRBV19; j_call: TRBJ2-3; clone_size: NA; d_call: NA; cdr3_nt: TGTGCCAGTACCGAGGGGACAAGCACAGATACGCAGTATTTT; cdr3_aa: CASTEGTSTDTQYF
v_call: TRBV11-2; j_call: TRBJ2-7; clone_size: once; d_call: NA; cdr3_nt: TGTGCCAGCAGCTTATCAGGGGAGATCTACGAGCAGTACTTC; cdr3_aa: CASSLSGEIYEQYF
v_call: TRBV5-1; j_call: TRBJ2-3; clone_size: NA; d_call: NA; cdr3_nt: TGCGCCAGCAGACCAGAACTAGCAGATACGCAGTATTTT; cdr3_aa: CASRPELADTQYF
v_call: TRBV5-5; j_call: TRBJ2-5; clone_size: once; d_call: NA; cdr3_nt: TGTGCCAGCAGACCAACTTGGGGGCCGGACCGGGAGACCCAGTACTTC; cdr3_aa: CASRPTWGPDRETQYF
v_call: TRBV15; j_call: TRBJ2-3; clone_size: NA; d_call: NA; cdr3_nt: TGTGCCACCAGCAGTGCCCCCGGGAACCCGTCAGATACGCAGTATTTT; cdr3_aa: CATSSAPGNPSDTQYF
v_call: TRBV7-2; j_call: TRBJ1-1; clone_size: NA; d_call: TRBD1; cdr3_nt: TGTGCCAGTGTTAGGGACAGGAACACTGAAGCTTTCTTT; cdr3_aa: CASVRDRNTEAFF
v_call: TRBV10-3; j_call: TRBJ1-6; clone_size: NA; d_call: NA; cdr3_nt: TGTGCCATCAGGGAGGACCGGGACTCTTATAATTCACCCCTCCACTTT; cdr3_aa: CAIREDRDSYNSPLHF
v_call: TRBV19; j_call: TRBJ1-6; clone_size: NA; d_call: NA; cdr3_nt: TGTGCCAGTAGTATTATGGGGAGCTCCTATAATTCACCCCTCCACTTT; cdr3_aa: CASSIMGSSYNSPLHF
v_call: TRBV7-9; j_call: TRBJ2-7; clone_size: NA; d_call: TRBD1; cdr3_nt: TGTGCCAGCAGCTTAGTCTCCGGGCCGGACAGGGTTCGTGAACAGTACTTC; cdr3_aa: CASSLVSGPDRVREQYF
v_call: TRBV13; j_call: TRBJ1-1; clone_size: NA; d_call: TRBD1; cdr3_nt: TGTGCCAGCAGCTTAGTTCAGGGGGGGAACACTGAAGCTTTCTTT; cdr3_aa: CASSLVQGGNTEAFF
v_call: TRBV6-6; j_call: TRBJ1-2; clone_size: once; d_call: NA; cdr3_nt: TGTGCCAGCAGTTACTCGACAAACAGGGATGGCTACACCTTC; cdr3_aa: CASSYSTNRDGYTF
v_call: TRBV7-5; j_call: TRBJ2-7; clone_size: once; d_call: NA; cdr3_nt: TGTGCCAGAAGCTTGGCAGTGACTAGCCCCACCTACGAGCAGTACTTC; cdr3_aa: CARSLAVTSPTYEQYF
v_call: TRBV6-5; j_call: TRBJ1-6; clone_size: NA; d_call: NA; cdr3_nt: TGTGCCAGCAGTTACTCAGGACGTGGGAGTTCACCCCTCCACTTT; cdr3_aa: CASSYSGRGSSPLHF
v_call: TRBV9; j_call: TRBJ1-1; clone_size: NA; d_call: TRBD1; cdr3_nt: TGTGCCAGCAGCGGAACATCCGGGACAGGGAACACTGAAGCTTTCTTT; cdr3_aa: CASSGTSGTGNTEAFF
v_call: TRBV12-5; j_call: TRBJ2-5; clone_size: NA; d_call: NA; cdr3_nt: TGTGCTAGTGGTTTGGTCGGGGAGTACGGGGAGACCCAGTACTTC; cdr3_aa: CASGLVGEYGETQYF
v_call: TRBV24-1; j_call: TRBJ2-7; clone_size: once; d_call: TRBD1; cdr3_nt: TGTGCCACCAGTGACCGGGACAGAGCCTACGAGCAGTACTTC; cdr3_aa: CATSDRDRAYEQYF
v_call: TRBV29-1; j_call: TRBJ1-1; clone_size: NA; d_call: NA; cdr3_nt: TGCAGCGTTGTAAGGGGGTCCTCTGCCCGTGAAGCTTTCTTT; cdr3_aa: CSVVRGSSAREAFF
v_call: TRBV20-1; j_call: TRBJ2-1; clone_size: NA; d_call: NA; cdr3_nt: TGCAGTGCTTTGGCAGTTGAGCAGTTCTTC; cdr3_aa: CSALAVEQFF
v_call: TRBV7-9; j_call: TRBJ1-5; clone_size: NA; d_call: TRBD1; cdr3_nt: TGTGCCAGCAGCCTCGGGACAGGGCTAAATCAGCCCCAGCATTTT; cdr3_aa: CASSLGTGLNQPQHF
v_call: TRBV20-1; j_call: TRBJ2-5; clone_size: NA; d_call: NA; cdr3_nt: TGCAGTCCCCTAGGATCAGAGACCCAGTACTTC; cdr3_aa: CSPLGSETQYF
v_call: TRBV18; j_call: TRBJ1-5; clone_size: NA; d_call: NA; cdr3_nt: TGTGCCAGCTCGCAAAGGGAATCAGAGGGTGGGCCCCAGCATTTT; cdr3_aa: CASSQRESEGGPQHF
v_call: TRBV18; j_call: TRBJ1-2; clone_size: NA; d_call: TRBD1; cdr3_nt: TGTGCCAGCTCACCACCTGCCGGGACAGGGGGGATTGGAGGCTACACCTTC; cdr3_aa: CASSPPAGTGGIGGYTF
v_call: TRBV7-2; j_call: TRBJ2-2; clone_size: NA; d_call: NA; cdr3_nt: TGTGCCAGCGGCTTCGTATCGGGGGAGCTGTTTTTT; cdr3_aa: CASGFVSGELFF
v_call: TRBV7-3; j_call: TRBJ2-2; clone_size: NA; d_call: TRBD2; cdr3_nt: TGTGCCAGCAGCCCTCGGGGGGGCCGGGTCACCGGGGAGCTGTTTTTT; cdr3_aa: CASSPRGGRVTGELFF